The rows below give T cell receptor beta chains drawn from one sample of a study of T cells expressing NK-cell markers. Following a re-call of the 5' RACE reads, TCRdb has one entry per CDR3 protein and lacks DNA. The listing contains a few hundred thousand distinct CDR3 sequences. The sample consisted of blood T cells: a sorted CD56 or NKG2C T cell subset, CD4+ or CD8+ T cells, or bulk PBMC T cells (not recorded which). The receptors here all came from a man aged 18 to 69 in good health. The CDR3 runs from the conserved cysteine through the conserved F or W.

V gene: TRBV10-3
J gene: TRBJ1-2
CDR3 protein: CAIRKQGNYGYTF

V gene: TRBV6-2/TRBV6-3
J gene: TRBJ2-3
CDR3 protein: CASSPRIGEDTQYF

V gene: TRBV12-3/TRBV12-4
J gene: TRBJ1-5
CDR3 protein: CASGIQGQPQHF

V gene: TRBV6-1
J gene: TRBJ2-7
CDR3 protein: CASSVAGGQYYEQYF

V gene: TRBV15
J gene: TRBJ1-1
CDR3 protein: CATSRDKIGHANTEVFF

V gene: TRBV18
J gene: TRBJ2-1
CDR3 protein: CASSPQWGQGDNEQFF

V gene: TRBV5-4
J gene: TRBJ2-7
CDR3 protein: CASKLPGQGAYEQYF

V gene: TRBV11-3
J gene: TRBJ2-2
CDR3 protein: CASSLDGSAGELFF

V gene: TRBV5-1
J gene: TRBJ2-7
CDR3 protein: CASSNGVVAGHFYEQYF

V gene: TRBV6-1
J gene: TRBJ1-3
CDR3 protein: CASSESGGVGNTIYF

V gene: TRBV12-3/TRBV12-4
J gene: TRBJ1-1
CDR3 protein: CASSLYDVGDTEAFF